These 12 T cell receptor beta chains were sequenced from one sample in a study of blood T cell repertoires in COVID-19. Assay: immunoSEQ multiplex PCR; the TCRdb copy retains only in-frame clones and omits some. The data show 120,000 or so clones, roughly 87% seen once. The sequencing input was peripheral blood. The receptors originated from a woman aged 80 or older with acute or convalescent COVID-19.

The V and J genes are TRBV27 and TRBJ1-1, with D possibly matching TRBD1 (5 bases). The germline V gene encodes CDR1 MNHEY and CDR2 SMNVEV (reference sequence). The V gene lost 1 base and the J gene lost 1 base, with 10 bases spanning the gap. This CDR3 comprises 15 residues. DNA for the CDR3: TGTGCCAGCAGTTTATTTGGGGCGGCGAACACTGAAGCTTTCTTT. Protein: CASSLFGAANTEAFF.

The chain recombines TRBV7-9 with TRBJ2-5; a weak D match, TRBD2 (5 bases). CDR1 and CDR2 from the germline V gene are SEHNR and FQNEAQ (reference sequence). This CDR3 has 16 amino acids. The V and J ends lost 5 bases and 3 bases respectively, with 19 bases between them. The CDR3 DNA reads TGTGCCAGCAGCCTCGGACGAGGGCTAGGAAAAGAGACCCAGTACTTC. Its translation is CASSLGRGLGKETQYF.

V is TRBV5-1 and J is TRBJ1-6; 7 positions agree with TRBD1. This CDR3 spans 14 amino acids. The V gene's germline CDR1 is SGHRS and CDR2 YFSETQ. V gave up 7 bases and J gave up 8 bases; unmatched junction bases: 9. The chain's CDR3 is CASSRTGQDSPLHF. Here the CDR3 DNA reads TGCGCCAGCTCTCGGACAGGACAAGATTCACCCCTCCACTTT.

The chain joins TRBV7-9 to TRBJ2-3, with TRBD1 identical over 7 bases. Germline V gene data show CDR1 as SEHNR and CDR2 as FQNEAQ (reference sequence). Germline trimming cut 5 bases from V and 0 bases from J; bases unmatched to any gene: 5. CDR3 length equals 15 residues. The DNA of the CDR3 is TGTGCCAGCAGCACAGGGGCCGGTAGCACAGATACGCAGTATTTT. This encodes CASSTGAGSTDTQYF. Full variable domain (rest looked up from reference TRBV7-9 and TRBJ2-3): DTGVSQNPRHKITKRGQNVTFRCDPISEHNRLYWYRQTLGQGPEFLTYFQNEAQLEKSRLLSDRFSAERPKGSFSTLEIQRTEQGDSAMYLCASSTGAGSTDTQYFGPGTRLTVL.

The CDR3 nucleotides are TGCGCCAGCAGTGAGGCCGGGACAGAGAGCAATGAGCAGTTCTTC. This codes for CASSEAGTESNEQFF. The chain is built from TRBV10-1 and TRBJ2-1; 7 bases are a match to TRBD1. Germline V gene data show CDR1 as WNHNN and CDR2 as SYGVQD (reference sequence). After removal of 2 bases from V and 6 bases from J, the junction contained 7 bases not matched to a gene. This CDR3 contains 15 residues.

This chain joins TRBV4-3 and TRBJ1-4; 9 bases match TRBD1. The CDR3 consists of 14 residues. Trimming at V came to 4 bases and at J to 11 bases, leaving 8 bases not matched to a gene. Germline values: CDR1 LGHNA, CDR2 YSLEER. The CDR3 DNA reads TGCGCCAGCAGCCTCGGACAGGGGTCAGGGAAACTGTTTTTT. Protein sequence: CASSLGQGSGKLFF.

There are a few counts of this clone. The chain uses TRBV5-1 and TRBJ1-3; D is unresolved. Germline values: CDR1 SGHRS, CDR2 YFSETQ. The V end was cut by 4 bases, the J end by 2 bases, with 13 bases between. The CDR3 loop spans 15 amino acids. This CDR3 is CASSVSSMPGNTIYF. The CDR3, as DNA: TGCGCCAGCAGCGTATCATCTATGCCTGGAAACACCATATATTTT.

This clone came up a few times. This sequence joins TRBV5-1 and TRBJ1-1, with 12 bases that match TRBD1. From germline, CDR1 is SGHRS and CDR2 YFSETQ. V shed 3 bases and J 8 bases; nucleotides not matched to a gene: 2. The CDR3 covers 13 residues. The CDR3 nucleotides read TGCGCCAGCAGCTCCGGGACAGGGGGCGAAGCTTTCTTT. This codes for CASSSGTGGEAFF.

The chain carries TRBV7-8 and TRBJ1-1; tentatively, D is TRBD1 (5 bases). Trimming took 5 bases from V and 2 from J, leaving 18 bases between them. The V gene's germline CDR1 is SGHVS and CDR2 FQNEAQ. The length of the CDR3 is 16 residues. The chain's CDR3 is CASSVQTSGANTEAFF. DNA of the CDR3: TGTGCCAGCAGCGTCCAGACTAGTGGGGCCAACACTGAAGCTTTCTTT.

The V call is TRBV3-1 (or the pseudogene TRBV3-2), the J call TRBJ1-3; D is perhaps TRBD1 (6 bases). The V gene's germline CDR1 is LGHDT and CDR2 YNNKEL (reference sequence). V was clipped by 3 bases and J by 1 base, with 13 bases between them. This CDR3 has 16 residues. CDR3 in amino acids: CASSQPTGISGNTIYF. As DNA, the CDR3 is TGTGCCAGCAGCCAGCCTACAGGGATATCTGGAAACACCATATATTTT.

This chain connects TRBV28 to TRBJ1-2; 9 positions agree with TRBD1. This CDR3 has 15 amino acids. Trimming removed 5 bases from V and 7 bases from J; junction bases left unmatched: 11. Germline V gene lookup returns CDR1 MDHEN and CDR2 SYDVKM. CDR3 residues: CASSKAQGALSGYTF. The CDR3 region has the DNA TGTGCCAGCAGTAAGGCACAGGGGGCGCTCTCTGGCTACACCTTC.

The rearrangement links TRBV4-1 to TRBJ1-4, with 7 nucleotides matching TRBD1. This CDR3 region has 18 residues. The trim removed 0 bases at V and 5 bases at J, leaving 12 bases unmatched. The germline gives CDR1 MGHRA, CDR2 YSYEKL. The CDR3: CASSQDLGGGLGNEKLFF. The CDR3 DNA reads TGCGCCAGCAGCCAAGATCTCGGAGGGGGCCTGGGGAATGAAAAACTGTTTTTT.